This T cell receptor (beta chain) originates from a study of beta chain features in type 1 diabetes. Regarding the study as a whole: Moderate but significant shortening of TCRB CDR3s was recorded in all four CD4+ subsets from Type 1 diabetes patients.

The authors reverse transcribed all of the isolated RNA, so sequencing captured expressed TCRB transcripts. Libraries were prepared by immunoSEQ multiplex PCR; TCRdb keeps only in-frame clonotypes and omits some of them. The table has 250,000 or so clones, 27% seen once. On this clone: Its antigen is currently unknown.

The TCR was taken from a man in his thirties or forties in good health. The sample taken for sequencing was central memory CD4+ T cells from blood.

Here the CDR3 reads CSVGWGTGELFF. The CDR3 bases are TGCAGCGTTGGGTGGGGCACCGGGGAGCTGTTTTTT. The rearrangement links TRBV29-1 to TRBJ2-2; no clear D gene. Trimming pared 4 bases from V and 4 bases from J, leaving 7 bases between. Germline V lookup: CDR1 SQVTM, CDR2 ANQGSEA. There are 12 residues in the CDR3.